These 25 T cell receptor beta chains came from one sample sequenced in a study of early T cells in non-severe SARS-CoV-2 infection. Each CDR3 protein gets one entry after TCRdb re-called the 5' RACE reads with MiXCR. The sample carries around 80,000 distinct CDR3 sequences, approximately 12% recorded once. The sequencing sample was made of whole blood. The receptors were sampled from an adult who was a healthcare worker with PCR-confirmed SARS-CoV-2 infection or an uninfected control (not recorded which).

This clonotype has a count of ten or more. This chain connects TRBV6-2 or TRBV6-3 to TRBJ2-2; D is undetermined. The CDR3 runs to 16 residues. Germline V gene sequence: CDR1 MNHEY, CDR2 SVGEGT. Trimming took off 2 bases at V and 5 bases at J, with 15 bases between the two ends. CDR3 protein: CASSYPPGQVTGELFF. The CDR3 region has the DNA TGTGCCAGCAGTTACCCCCCTGGGCAAGTAACCGGGGAGCTGTTTTTT.

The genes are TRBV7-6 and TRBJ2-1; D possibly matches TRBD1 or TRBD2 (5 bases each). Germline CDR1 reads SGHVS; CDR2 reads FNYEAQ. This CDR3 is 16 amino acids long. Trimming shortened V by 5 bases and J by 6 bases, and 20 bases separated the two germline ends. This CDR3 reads CASSPTPGPLLNEQFF. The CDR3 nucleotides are TGTGCCAGCAGCCCGACGCCGGGACCCCTACTCAATGAGCAGTTCTTC.

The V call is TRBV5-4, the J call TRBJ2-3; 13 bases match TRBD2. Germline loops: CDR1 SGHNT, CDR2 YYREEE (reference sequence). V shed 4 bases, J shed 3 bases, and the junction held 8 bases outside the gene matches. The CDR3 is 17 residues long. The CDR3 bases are TGTGCCAGCAGCCGGGGACTAGCGGGAATCGGAACAGATACGCAGTATTTT. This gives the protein CASSRGLAGIGTDTQYF.

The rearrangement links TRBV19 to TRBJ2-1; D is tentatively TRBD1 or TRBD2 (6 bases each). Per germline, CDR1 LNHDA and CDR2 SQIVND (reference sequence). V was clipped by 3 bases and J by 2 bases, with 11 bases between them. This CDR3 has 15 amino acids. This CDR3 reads CASSIGRGPYNEQFF. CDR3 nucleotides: TGTGCCAGTAGTATCGGTCGGGGGCCCTACAATGAGCAGTTCTTC.

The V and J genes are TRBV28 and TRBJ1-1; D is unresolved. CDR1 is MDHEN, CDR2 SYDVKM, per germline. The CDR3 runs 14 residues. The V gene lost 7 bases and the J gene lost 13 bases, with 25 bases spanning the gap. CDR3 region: CASTAPAAPGGVFF. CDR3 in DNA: TGTGCCAGCACGGCCCCGGCGGCGCCGGGAGGAGTTTTCTTT. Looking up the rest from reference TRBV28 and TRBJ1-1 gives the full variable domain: DVKVTQSSRYLVKRTGEKVFLECVQDMDHENMFWYRQDPGLGLRLIYFSYDVKMKEKGDIPEGYSVSREKKERFSLILESASTNQTSMYLCASTAPAAPGGVFFGQGTRLTVV.

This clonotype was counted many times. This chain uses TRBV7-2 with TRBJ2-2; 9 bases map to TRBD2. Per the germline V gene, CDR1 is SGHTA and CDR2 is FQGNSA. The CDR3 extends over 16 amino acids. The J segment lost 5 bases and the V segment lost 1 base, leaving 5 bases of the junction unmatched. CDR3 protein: CASSLEGTSRTGELFF. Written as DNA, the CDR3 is TGTGCCAGCAGCTTAGAGGGGACTAGCCGTACCGGGGAGCTGTTTTTT.

The CDR3 bases are TGTGCCAGCAGTTTTGAACGGGGCCAGCCCCAGCATTTT. Protein sequence: CASSFERGQPQHF. The chain recombines TRBV7-9 with TRBJ1-5; a possible D gene is TRBD1 (5 bases). The CDR3 has 13 amino acids. Trimming pared 6 bases from V and 7 bases from J, leaving 13 bases between. The germline CDR1 and CDR2 sequences are SEHNR and FQNEAQ (reference sequence).

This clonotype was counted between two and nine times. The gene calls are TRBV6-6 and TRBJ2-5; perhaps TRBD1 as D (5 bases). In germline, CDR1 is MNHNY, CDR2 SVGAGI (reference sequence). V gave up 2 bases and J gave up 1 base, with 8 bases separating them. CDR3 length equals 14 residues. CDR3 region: CASSYDSVQETQYF. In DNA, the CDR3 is TGTGCCAGCAGTTACGACAGCGTCCAAGAGACCCAGTACTTC.

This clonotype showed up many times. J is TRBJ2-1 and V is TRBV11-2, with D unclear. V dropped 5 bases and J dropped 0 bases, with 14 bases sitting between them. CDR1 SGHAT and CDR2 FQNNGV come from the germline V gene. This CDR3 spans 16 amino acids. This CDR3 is CASSATAVSSYNEQFF. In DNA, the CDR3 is TGTGCCAGCAGCGCTACAGCTGTGAGCTCCTACAATGAGCAGTTCTTC.

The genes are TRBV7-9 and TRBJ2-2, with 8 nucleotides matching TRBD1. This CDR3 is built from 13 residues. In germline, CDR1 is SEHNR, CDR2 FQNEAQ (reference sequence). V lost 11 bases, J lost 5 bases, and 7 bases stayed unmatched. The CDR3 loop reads CAGYRGETGELFF. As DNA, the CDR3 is TGTGCCGGCTACAGGGGGGAGACCGGGGAGCTGTTTTTT.

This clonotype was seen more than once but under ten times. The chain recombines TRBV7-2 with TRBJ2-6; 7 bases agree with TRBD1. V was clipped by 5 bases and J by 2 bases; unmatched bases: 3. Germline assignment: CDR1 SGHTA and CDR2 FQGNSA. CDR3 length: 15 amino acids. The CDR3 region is CASSVGGPGANVLTF. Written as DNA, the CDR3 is TGTGCCAGCAGCGTAGGGGGCCCTGGGGCCAACGTCCTGACTTTC. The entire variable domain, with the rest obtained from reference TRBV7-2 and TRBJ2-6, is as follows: GAGVSQSPSNKVTEKGKDVELRCDPISGHTALYWYRQSLGQGLEFLIYFQGNSAPDKSGLPSDRFSAERTGGSVSTLTIQRTQQEDSAVYLCASSVGGPGANVLTFGAGSRLTVL.

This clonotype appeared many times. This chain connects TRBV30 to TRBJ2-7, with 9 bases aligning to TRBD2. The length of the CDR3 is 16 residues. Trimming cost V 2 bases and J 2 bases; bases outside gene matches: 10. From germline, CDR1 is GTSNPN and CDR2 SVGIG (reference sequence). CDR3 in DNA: TGTGCCTGGAGTATGGCCTCTAGCGGGAAGCCCTACGAGCAGTACTTC. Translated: CAWSMASSGKPYEQYF.

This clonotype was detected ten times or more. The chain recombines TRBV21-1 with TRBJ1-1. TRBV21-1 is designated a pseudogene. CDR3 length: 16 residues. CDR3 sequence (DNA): TGTGCCAGCAGCAAAGCGCTAGCGGAAATGAACACTGAAGCTTTCTTT. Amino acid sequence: CASSKALAEMNTEAFF.

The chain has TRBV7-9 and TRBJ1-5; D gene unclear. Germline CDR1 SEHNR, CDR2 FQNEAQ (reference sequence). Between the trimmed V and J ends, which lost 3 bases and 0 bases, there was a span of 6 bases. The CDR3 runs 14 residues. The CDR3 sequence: CASSFANSNQPQHF. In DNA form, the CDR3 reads TGTGCCAGCAGCTTTGCGAATAGCAATCAGCCCCAGCATTTT.

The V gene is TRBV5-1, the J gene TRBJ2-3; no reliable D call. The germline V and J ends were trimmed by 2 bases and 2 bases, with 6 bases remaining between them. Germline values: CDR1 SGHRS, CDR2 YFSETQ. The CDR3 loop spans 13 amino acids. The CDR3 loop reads CASSFGYTDTQYF. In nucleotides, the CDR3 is TGCGCCAGCAGCTTTGGTTACACAGATACGCAGTATTTT.

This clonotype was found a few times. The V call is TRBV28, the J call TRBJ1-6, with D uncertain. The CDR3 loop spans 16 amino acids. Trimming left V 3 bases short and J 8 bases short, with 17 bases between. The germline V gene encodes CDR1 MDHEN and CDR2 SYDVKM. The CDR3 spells CASSLMAFRPYSPLHF. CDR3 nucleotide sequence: TGTGCCAGCAGTTTGATGGCCTTTCGACCCTATTCACCCCTCCACTTT.

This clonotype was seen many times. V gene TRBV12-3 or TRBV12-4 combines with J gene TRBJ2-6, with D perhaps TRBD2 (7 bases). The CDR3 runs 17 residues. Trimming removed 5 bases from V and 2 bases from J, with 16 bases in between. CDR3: CASSPRGGGTGANVLTF. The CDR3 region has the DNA TGTGCCAGCAGTCCTAGAGGGGGGGGGACTGGGGCCAACGTCCTGACTTTC.

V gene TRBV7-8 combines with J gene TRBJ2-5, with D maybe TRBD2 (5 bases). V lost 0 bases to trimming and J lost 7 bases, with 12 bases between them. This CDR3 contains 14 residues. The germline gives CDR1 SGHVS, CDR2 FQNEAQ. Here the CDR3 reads CASSLADYLATQYF. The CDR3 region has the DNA TGTGCCAGCAGCTTAGCCGACTACCTGGCGACCCAGTACTTC.

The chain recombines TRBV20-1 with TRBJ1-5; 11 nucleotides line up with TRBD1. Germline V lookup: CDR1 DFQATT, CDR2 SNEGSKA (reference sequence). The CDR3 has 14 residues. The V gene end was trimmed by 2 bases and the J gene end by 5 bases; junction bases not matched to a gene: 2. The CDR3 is CSARTGQGDQPQHF. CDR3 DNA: TGCAGTGCTAGAACGGGACAGGGGGATCAGCCCCAGCATTTT.

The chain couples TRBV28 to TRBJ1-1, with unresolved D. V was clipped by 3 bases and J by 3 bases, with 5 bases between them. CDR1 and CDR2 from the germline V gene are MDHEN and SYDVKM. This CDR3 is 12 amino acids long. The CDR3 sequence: CASSLTHTEAFF. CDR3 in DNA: TGTGCCAGCAGTTTGACTCACACTGAAGCTTTCTTT.

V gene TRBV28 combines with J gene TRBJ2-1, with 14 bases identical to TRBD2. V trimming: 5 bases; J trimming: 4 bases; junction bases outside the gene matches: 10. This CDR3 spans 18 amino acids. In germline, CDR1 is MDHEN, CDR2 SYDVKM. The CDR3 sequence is CASSPWGTSGGAYNEQFF. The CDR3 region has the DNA TGTGCCAGCAGTCCCTGGGGGACTAGCGGGGGCGCTTACAATGAGCAGTTCTTC.

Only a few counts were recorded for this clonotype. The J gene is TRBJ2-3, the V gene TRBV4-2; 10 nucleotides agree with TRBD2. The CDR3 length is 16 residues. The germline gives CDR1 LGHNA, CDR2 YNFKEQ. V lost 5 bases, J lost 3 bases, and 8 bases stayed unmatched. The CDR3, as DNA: TGTGCCAGCAGCTATTCTAGCGGGAGTGAAACAGATACGCAGTATTTT. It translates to CASSYSSGSETDTQYF.

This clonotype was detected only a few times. The CDR3 region is CSVLNDLDPYEQYF. DNA of the CDR3: TGCAGCGTCTTAAATGACCTGGACCCGTACGAGCAGTACTTC. The chain is built from TRBV29-1 and TRBJ2-7, with D hard to call. V lost 6 bases and J lost 4, with 19 bases in between. This CDR3 contains 14 residues. Germline lookup yields CDR1 SQVTM and CDR2 ANQGSEA.

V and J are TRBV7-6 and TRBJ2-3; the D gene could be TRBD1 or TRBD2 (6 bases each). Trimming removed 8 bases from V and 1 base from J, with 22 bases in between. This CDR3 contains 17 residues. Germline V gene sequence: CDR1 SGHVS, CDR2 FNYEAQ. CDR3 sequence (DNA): TGTGCCAGCTCGGAGGGGGAGGCCGCCCTCCGCACAGATACGCAGTATTTT. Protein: CASSEGEAALRTDTQYF.

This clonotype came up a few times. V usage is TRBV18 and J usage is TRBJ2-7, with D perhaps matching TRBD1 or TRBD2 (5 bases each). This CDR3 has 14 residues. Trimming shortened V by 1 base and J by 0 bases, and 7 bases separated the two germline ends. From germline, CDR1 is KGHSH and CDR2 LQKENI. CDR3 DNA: TGTGCCAGCTCACCACGAGGGACCTCCTACGAGCAGTACTTC. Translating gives CASSPRGTSYEQYF.